The 9 T cell receptor beta chains in this list originate from one sample, sequenced in a study of T cell clusters in autoimmune cytopenias. One tube held mixed TRB-A and TRB-B primer pools for touch-down PCR. Each CDR3 protein gets one entry in TCRdb, which reprocessed the multiplex PCR reads and gives no DNA. This sample's table reports about 5,600 distinct CDR3 sequences. Each sample's input was 250 to 300 ng genomic DNA, some 40,000 genome equivalents. A further study also used this sample, focusing on T cell repertoires in aging, cancer and after chemotherapy.

Material for sequencing was peripheral blood. The source of these receptors is a human donor in good health.

The genes are TRBV5-1 and TRBJ2-3. The CDR3 is 11 amino acids. Germline lookup yields CDR1 SGHRS and CDR2 YFSETQ. The CDR3 region is CASSKSDTQYF.

This clonotype is medium-sized by frequency. The rearrangement joins TRBV5-6 to TRBJ2-3; TCRdb's D call, TRBD1, is unchecked because there is no DNA. Looked up from germline, CDR1 is SGHDT and CDR2 is YYEEEE. This CDR3 region has 14 residues. The CDR3 sequence is CASSPDPRTDTQYF.

This rearrangement joins TRBV27 to TRBJ1-4; TCRdb's D call of TRBD1 is untestable without DNA. This CDR3 comprises 16 residues. Germline V gene sequence: CDR1 MNHEY, CDR2 SMNVEV (reference sequence). The CDR3 here is CASRRTGGGYNEKLFF.

This clonotype is deemed medium-sized by its frequency. The V call is TRBV6-5, the J call TRBJ1-3. CDR3 length equals 17 residues. Germline CDR1 MNHEY, CDR2 SVGAGI. CDR3 in amino acids: CASSYWGSRVSGNTIYF.

This clonotype is medium-sized (0.01 to 0.1%) by frequency. The rearrangement uses TRBV19 and TRBJ1-2; TCRdb selects TRBD1, and the lack of DNA leaves this call unchecked. The CDR3 runs to 14 residues. CDR1 and CDR2 (germline): LNHDA, SQIVND (reference sequence). The CDR3 is CASSMRDRVNGYTF.

Measured by frequency, this clonotype is medium-sized (0.01 to 0.1%). The chain uses TRBV11-1 and TRBJ1-6; TCRdb outputs TRBD1, but without DNA this stays unchecked. The CDR3 contains 15 residues. Germline CDR1 is SGHAT and CDR2 is FQDESV (reference sequence). The chain's CDR3 is CASSLAPGINSPLHF.

This clonotype is medium-sized by frequency. The chain recombines TRBV15 with TRBJ2-3; TCRdb's D call of TRBD1 is untestable without DNA. CDR3 length: 15 residues. Germline V gene data show CDR1 as LNHNV and CDR2 as YYDKDF (reference sequence). CDR3 loop: CATSRDVGDTDTQYF.

The CDR3 spells CAIRDREKTQYF. V and J are TRBV10-3 and TRBJ2-5; TCRdb's D call of TRBD1 is untestable without DNA. There are 12 residues in the CDR3. The germline V gene has CDR1 ENHRY and CDR2 SYGVKD.

This clonotype registers medium-sized by frequency. The rearrangement uses TRBV6-1 and TRBJ2-7; TCRdb selects TRBD1, and the lack of DNA leaves this call unchecked. The germline V gene encodes CDR1 MNHNS and CDR2 SASEGT. This CDR3 region has 15 residues. This CDR3 reads CASRRDRASSYEQYF.